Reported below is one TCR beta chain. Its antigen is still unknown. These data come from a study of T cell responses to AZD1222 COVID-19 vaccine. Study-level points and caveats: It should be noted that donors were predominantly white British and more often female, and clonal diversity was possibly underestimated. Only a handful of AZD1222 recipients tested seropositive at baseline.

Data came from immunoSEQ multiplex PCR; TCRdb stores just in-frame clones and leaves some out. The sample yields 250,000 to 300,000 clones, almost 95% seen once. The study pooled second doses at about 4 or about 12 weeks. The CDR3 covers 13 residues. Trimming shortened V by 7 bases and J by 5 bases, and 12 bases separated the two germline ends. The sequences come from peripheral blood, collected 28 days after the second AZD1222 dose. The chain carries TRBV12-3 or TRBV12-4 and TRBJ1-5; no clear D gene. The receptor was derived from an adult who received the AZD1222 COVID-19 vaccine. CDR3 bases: TGTGCCAGCATGGGAAGGGATCATCAGCCCCAGCATTTT. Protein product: CASMGRDHQPQHF.